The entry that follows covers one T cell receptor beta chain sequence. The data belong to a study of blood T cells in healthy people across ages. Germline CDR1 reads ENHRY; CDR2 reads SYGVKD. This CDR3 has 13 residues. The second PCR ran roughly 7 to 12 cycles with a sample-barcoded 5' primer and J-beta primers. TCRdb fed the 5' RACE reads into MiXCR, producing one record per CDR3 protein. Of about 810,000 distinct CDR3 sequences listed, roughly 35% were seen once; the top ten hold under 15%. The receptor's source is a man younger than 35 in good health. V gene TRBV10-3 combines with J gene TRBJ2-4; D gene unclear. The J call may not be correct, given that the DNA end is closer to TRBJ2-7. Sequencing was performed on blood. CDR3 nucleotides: TGTGCCATCAGTGCTGGACCGCTCTACGAGCAGTACTTC. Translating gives CAISAGPLYEQYF.